This T cell receptor (beta chain) was identified during a study of T cells after somatic rescue of genetic block. Libraries were prepared by immunoSEQ multiplex PCR; TCRdb keeps only in-frame clonotypes and omits some of them. The sample consists of approximately 78,000 clones, more than 75% of them appearing once. Germline CDR1 is MGHRA and CDR2 is YSYEKL. V lost 5 bases and J lost 2, with 18 bases in between. This CDR3 is built from 16 residues. This TCR was sampled from a man aged 30-40 years. The sample consisted of peripheral blood mononuclear cells (PBMCs). The rearrangement uses TRBV4-1 and TRBJ1-1, with D maybe TRBD1 (5 bases). CDR3 region: CASSYPGGAANTEAFF. The CDR3 DNA reads as TGCGCCAGCAGCTACCCAGGAGGGGCCGCCAACACTGAAGCTTTCTTT.